Below are 19 T cell receptor beta chains sequenced from a single sample in a study of blood T cell repertoires in COVID-19. Sequencing was performed with immunoSEQ multiplex PCR; in TCRdb, only in-frame clones are kept and a portion is missing. This table holds about 260,000 clones, about 80% found once. The sample consisted of peripheral blood. The receptors stem from a woman over 75 with acute or convalescent COVID-19.

The CDR3: CASSDKLAGGLRQETQYF. The CDR3 nucleotides read TGTGCCAGCAGTGACAAACTAGCGGGGGGGCTGAGGCAAGAGACCCAGTACTTC. The chain joins TRBV6-4 to TRBJ2-5, with 13 bases fitting TRBD2. Trimming at V came to 2 bases and at J to 2 bases, leaving 8 bases not matched to a gene. Germline CDR1 and CDR2: MRHNA and SNTAGT. The length of the CDR3 is 18 residues.

J is TRBJ1-1 and V is TRBV7-8; the D gene is possibly TRBD1 (6 bases). CDR3 length: 13 residues. Germline V gene sequence: CDR1 SGHVS, CDR2 FQNEAQ. Trimming stripped 6 bases from V and 6 bases from J, with 14 bases between. This CDR3 reads CASSLQGSSEAFF. The DNA of the CDR3 is TGTGCCAGCAGTCTACAGGGATCTTCTGAAGCTTTCTTT.

This clone was recorded a few times. This chain joins TRBV6-2 or TRBV6-3 and TRBJ2-1; perhaps TRBD2 as D (6 bases). The CDR3 length is 14 residues. Germline lookup yields CDR1 MNHEY and CDR2 SVGEGT. Trimming took off 5 bases at V and 3 bases at J, with 11 bases between the two ends. CDR3 residues: CASSTSSDYNEQFF. CDR3 in DNA: TGTGCCAGCAGTACCTCTAGCGACTACAATGAGCAGTTCTTC.

The chain uses TRBV11-2 and TRBJ2-1; 10 bases map to TRBD2. J lost 10 bases, V lost 5 bases, and 17 bases had no gene match. The CDR3 is 17 amino acids. Germline loops: CDR1 SGHAT, CDR2 FQNNGV. The CDR3 sequence: CASSKGIAGGAGEEQFF. CDR3 coding DNA: TGTGCCAGCAGCAAAGGGATAGCGGGGGGCGCCGGCGAGGAGCAGTTCTTC.

The rearrangement uses TRBV11-3 and TRBJ2-1; a weak D match, TRBD1 (6 bases). V lost 5 bases to trimming and J lost 5 bases, with 10 bases between them. The CDR3 runs 13 residues. Germline CDR1 SGHNT, CDR2 YENEEA. This chain's CDR3 is CASSTRQDNEQFF. The CDR3 DNA is TGTGCCAGCAGCACACGACAGGACAATGAGCAGTTCTTC.

This chain connects TRBV5-1 to TRBJ2-7, with 7 bases that match TRBD1. In germline, CDR1 is SGHRS, CDR2 YFSETQ. The CDR3 length is 14 residues. V lost 6 bases to trimming and J lost 6 bases; unmatched junction nucleotides: 12. CDR3 sequence reads: CASKGERTGREQYF. The CDR3 bases are TGCGCCAGCAAAGGGGAGAGGACAGGACGCGAGCAGTACTTC.

V is TRBV7-9 and J is TRBJ1-1, with D possibly matching TRBD1 (5 bases). V was trimmed by 1 base and J by 9 bases, leaving 21 bases between them. The CDR3 contains 16 residues. Germline-derived CDR1 and CDR2 are SEHNR and FQNEAQ (reference sequence). CDR3 loop: CASSLVVPAGKHKAFF. The CDR3, as DNA: TGTGCCAGCAGCTTAGTGGTGCCGGCAGGGAAACATAAAGCTTTCTTT.

The V and J genes are TRBV4-2 and TRBJ1-4; a possible D gene is TRBD1 (5 bases). Germline CDR1 is LGHNA and CDR2 is YNFKEQ. This CDR3 region has 19 residues. The germline V and J ends were trimmed by 0 bases and 4 bases, with 21 bases remaining between them. The CDR3 loop reads CASSQDIFRESGVNEKLFF. CDR3 bases: TGTGCCAGCAGCCAAGATATCTTCAGAGAGTCGGGGGTTAATGAAAAACTGTTTTTT.

The chain has TRBV5-6 and TRBJ1-1; D uncertain. V was pared by 0 bases and J by 5 bases, with 11 bases between. CDR1 is SGHDT, CDR2 YYEEEE, per germline. CDR3 length equals 14 residues. The CDR3 coding sequence is TGTGCCAGCAGCTTGGGGCAGACGGGGACTGAAGCTTTCTTT. This sequence encodes CASSLGQTGTEAFF.

The chain employs TRBV7-2 and TRBJ2-6; D is perhaps TRBD1 (6 bases). The CDR3 totals 15 residues. Germline V gene sequence: CDR1 SGHTA, CDR2 FQGNSA. V shed 6 bases and J shed 4 bases, with 13 bases lying between them. Here the CDR3 reads CASSTLRGGANVLTF. The DNA of the CDR3 is TGTGCCAGCAGTACCCTCAGGGGAGGGGCCAACGTCCTGACTTTC.

The gene calls are TRBV18 and TRBJ1-1, with 8 nucleotides matching TRBD1. The germline gives CDR1 KGHSH, CDR2 LQKENI. J gave up 1 base and V 6 bases, and 10 bases lay outside the gene matches. The CDR3 sequence is 16 residues long. The CDR3 sequence is CASSYGTGQGNTEAFF. CDR3 bases: TGTGCCAGCTCCTACGGGACAGGACAAGGGAACACTGAAGCTTTCTTT.

In this sample, this clone turned up a few times. The CDR3 DNA is TGTGCCAGCAGTCTCACAGGGGGCAACACTGAAGCTTTCTTT. The encoded protein is CASSLTGGNTEAFF. This chain joins TRBV28 and TRBJ1-1, with 9 bases lining up with TRBD1. J was trimmed by 2 bases and V by 5 bases; bases with no gene match: 3. Looked up from germline, CDR1 is MDHEN and CDR2 is SYDVKM. The CDR3 has 14 amino acids.

This sequence joins TRBV3-1 (or the pseudogene TRBV3-2) and TRBJ2-2, with TRBD2 as a possible D gene (6 bases). V was trimmed by 1 base and J by 1 base, leaving 7 bases between them. Looked up from germline, CDR1 is LGHDT and CDR2 is YNNKEL (reference sequence). This CDR3 has 15 residues. This CDR3 reads CASSQGSGNTGELFF. In nucleotides, the CDR3 is TGTGCCAGCAGCCAAGGTAGCGGGAACACCGGGGAGCTGTTTTTT.

This clone was seen only once. The V gene is TRBV6-5, the J gene TRBJ1-1; TRBD1 matches 8 bases. Germline CDR1 and CDR2: MNHEY and SVGAGI. The ends lost 6 bases at V and 0 bases at J; junction bases unmatched: 3. CDR3 length: 14 amino acids. The CDR3 nucleotides read TGTGCCAGCAGGCAGGGGGCGTTGAACACTGAAGCTTTCTTT. Encoded protein: CASRQGALNTEAFF.

The CDR3 bases are TGTGCCAGCAGCCTAACAGGAACTGGGGCCAACGTCCTGACTTTC. Encoded protein: CASSLTGTGANVLTF. The chain is built from TRBV6-2 or TRBV6-3 and TRBJ2-6; the D gene is possibly TRBD1 (5 bases). V dropped 6 bases and J dropped 2 bases, with 11 bases sitting between them. Germline lookup yields CDR1 MNHEY and CDR2 SVGEGT. This CDR3 comprises 15 residues.

The chain uses TRBV15 and TRBJ2-1, with 7 bases that match TRBD2. V was clipped by 1 base and J by 8 bases; unmatched bases: 11. This CDR3 has 16 amino acids. Germline lookup yields CDR1 LNHNV and CDR2 YYDKDF (reference sequence). The CDR3 DNA is TGTGCCACCAGCAGAGTTTATGGGCGGGAGCGGGATGAGCAGTTCTTC. Translated, it gives CATSRVYGRERDEQFF. The full variable domain, in which reference TRBV15 and TRBJ2-1 provide the parts outside the CDR3, is DAMVIQNPRYQVTQFGKPVTLSCSQTLNHNVMYWYQQKSSQAPKLLFHYYDKDFNNEADTPDNFQSRRPNTSFCFLDIRSPGLGDTAMYLCATSRVYGRERDEQFFGPGTRLTVL.

The chain has TRBV5-8 and TRBJ1-3; a weak D match, TRBD1 (5 bases). The CDR3 runs 15 residues. Germline V gene data show CDR1 as SGHTS and CDR2 as YDEGEE. V was pared by 5 bases and J by 4 bases, with 16 bases between. The CDR3 DNA reads TGTGCCAGCAGAACCCGGGGGGTGAGCGGAAACACCATATATTTT. It encodes CASRTRGVSGNTIYF. Full variable domain (outside the CDR3, taken from reference TRBV5-8 and TRBJ1-3): EAGVTQSPTHLIKTRGQQATLRCSPISGHTSVYWYQQALGLGLQFLLWYDEGEERNRGNFPPRFSGRQFPNYSSELNVNALELEDSALYLCASRTRGVSGNTIYFGEGSWLTVV.

The table lists this clone with a few counts. The gene calls are TRBV2 and TRBJ2-3; the D is unclear. Germline loops: CDR1 SNHLY, CDR2 FYNNEI. There are 14 residues in the CDR3. The V and J ends lost 6 bases and 0 bases respectively, with 10 bases between them. Written as DNA, the CDR3 is TGTGCCAGCAGAGACCAGGTTAGCACAGATACGCAGTATTTT. This gives the protein CASRDQVSTDTQYF.

The J gene is TRBJ1-2, the V gene TRBV19, with D unclear. CDR1 is LNHDA and CDR2 is SQIVND in the germline V gene (reference sequence). Trimming stripped 6 bases from V and 0 bases from J, with 11 bases between. This CDR3 spans 14 amino acids. Here the CDR3 reads CASSPGGANYGYTF. In DNA form, the CDR3 reads TGTGCCAGTAGCCCCGGCGGAGCTAACTATGGCTACACCTTC.